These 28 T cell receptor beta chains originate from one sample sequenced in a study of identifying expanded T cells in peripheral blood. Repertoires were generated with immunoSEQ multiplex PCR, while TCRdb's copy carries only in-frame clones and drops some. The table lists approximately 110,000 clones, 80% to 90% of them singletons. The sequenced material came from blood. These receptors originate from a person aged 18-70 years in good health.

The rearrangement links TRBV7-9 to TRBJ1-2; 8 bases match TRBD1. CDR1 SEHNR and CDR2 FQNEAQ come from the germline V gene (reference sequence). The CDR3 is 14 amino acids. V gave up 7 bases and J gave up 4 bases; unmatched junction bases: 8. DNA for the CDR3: TGTGCCAGCACCAACTCAGGGGGCGGCTATGGCTACACCTTC. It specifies CASTNSGGGYGYTF.

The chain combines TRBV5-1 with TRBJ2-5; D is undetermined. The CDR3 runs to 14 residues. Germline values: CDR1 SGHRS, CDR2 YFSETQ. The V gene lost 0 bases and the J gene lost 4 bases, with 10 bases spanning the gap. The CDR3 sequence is CASSLAGLLETQYF. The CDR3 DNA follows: TGCGCCAGCAGCTTGGCAGGTTTGTTAGAGACCCAGTACTTC.

CDR3 region: CASKGTGDEQYF. The DNA for the CDR3 is TGTGCCAGCAAAGGCACAGGGGACGAGCAGTACTTC. The chain combines TRBV2 with TRBJ2-7; TRBD1 matches 7 bases. Germline CDR1 reads SNHLY; CDR2 reads FYNNEI. This CDR3 spans 12 amino acids. V trimming: 7 bases; J trimming: 5 bases; junction bases outside the gene matches: 5.

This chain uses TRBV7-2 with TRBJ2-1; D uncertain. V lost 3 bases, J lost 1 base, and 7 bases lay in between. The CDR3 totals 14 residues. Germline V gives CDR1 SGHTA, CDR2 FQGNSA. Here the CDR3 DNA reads TGTGCCAGCAGCTTTGATCGTTCCTACAATGAGCAGTTCTTC. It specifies CASSFDRSYNEQFF.

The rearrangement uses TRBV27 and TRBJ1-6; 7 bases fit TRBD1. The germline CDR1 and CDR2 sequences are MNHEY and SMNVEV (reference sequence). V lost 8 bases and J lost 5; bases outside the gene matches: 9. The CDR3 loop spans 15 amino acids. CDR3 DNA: TGTGCCAGCCTTCCCCTAACAGGGGATAATTCACCCCTCCACTTT. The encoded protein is CASLPLTGDNSPLHF.

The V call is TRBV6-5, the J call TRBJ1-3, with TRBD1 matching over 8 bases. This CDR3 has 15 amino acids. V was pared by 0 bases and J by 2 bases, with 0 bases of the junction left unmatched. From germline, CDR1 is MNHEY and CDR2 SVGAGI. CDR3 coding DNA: TGTGCCAGCAGTTACTCGGACAGGGCTGGAAACACCATATATTTT. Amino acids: CASSYSDRAGNTIYF.

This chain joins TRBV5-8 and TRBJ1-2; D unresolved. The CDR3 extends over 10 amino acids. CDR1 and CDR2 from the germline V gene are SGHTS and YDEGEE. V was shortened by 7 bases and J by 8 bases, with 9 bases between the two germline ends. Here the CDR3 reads CASDRVGYTF. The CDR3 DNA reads TGTGCCAGCGATCGGGTCGGCTACACCTTC.

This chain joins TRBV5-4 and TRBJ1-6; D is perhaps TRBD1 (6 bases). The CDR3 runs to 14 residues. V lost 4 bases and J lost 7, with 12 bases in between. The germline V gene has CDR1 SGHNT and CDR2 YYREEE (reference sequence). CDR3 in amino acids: CASSKDGTNSPLHF. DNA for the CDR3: TGTGCCAGCAGCAAGGACGGGACAAATTCACCCCTCCACTTT.

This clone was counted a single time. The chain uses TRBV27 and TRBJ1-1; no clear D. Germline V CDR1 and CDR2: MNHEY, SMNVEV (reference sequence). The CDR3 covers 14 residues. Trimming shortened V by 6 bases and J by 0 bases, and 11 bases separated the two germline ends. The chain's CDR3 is CASRFSTMNTEAFF. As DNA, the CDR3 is TGTGCCAGCAGGTTCAGTACCATGAACACTGAAGCTTTCTTT.

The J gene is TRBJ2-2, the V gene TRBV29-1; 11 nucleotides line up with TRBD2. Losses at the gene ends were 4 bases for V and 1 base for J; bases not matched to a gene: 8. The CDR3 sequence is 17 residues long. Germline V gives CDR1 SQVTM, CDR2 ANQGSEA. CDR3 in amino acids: CSVGGQLAGENTGELFF. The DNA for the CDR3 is TGCAGCGTTGGAGGGCAACTAGCGGGGGAGAACACCGGGGAGCTGTTTTTT.

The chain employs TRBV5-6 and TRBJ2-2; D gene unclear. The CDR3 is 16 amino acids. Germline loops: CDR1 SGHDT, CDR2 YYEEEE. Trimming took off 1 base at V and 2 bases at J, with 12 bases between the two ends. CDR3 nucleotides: TGTGCCAGCAGCTTGCTGTCCGCGCTCAACACCGGGGAGCTGTTTTTT. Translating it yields CASSLLSALNTGELFF.

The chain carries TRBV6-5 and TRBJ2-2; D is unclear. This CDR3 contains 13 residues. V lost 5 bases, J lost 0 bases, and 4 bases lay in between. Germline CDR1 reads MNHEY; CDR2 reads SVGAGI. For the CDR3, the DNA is TGTGCCAGCAGTGGACCGAACACCGGGGAGCTGTTTTTT. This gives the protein CASSGPNTGELFF.

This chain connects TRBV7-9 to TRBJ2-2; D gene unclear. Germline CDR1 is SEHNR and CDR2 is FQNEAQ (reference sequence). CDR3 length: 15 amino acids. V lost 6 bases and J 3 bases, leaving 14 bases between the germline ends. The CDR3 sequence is CASSSVGWDTGELFF. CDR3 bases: TGTGCCAGCAGTTCAGTCGGGTGGGACACCGGGGAGCTGTTTTTT. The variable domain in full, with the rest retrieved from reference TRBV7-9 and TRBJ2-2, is DTGVSQNPRHKITKRGQNVTFRCDPISEHNRLYWYRQTLGQGPEFLTYFQNEAQLEKSRLLSDRFSAERPKGSFSTLEIQRTEQGDSAMYLCASSSVGWDTGELFFGEGSRLTVL.

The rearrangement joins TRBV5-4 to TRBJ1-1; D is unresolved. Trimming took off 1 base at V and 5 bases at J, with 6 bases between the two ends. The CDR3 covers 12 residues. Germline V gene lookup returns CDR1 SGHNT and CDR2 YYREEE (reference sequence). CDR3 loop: CASSLSMTEAFF. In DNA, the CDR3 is TGTGCCAGCAGCTTGTCTATGACTGAAGCTTTCTTT.

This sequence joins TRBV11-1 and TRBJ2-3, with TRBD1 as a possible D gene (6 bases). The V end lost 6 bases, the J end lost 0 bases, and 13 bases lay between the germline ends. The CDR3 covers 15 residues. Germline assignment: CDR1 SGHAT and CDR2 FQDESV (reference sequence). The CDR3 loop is CASRAGGFSTDTQYF. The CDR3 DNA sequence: TGTGCCAGCAGGGCTGGGGGCTTTAGCACAGATACGCAGTATTTT. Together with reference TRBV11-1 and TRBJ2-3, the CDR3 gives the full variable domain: EAEVAQSPRYKITEKSQAVAFWCDPISGHATLYWYRQILGQGPELLVQFQDESVVDDSQLPKDRFSAERLKGVDSTLKIQPAELGDSAMYLCASRAGGFSTDTQYFGPGTRLTVL.

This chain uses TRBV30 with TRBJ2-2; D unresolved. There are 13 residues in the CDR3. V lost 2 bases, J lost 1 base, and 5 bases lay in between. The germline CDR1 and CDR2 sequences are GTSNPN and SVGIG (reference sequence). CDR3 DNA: TGTGCCTGGAGTCGGTGGAACACCGGGGAGCTGTTTTTT. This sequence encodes CAWSRWNTGELFF.

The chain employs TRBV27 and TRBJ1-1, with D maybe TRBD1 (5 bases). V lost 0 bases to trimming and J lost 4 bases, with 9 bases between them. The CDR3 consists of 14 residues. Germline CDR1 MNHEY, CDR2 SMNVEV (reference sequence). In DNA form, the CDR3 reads TGTGCCAGCAGTTTATCGGGGGGAAGCACTGAAGCTTTCTTT. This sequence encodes CASSLSGGSTEAFF.

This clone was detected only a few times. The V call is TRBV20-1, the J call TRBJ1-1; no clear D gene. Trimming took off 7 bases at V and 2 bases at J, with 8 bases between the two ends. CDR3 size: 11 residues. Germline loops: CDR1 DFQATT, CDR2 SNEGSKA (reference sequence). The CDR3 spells CSVLVNTEAFF. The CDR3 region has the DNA TGCAGTGTGTTAGTAAACACTGAAGCTTTCTTT.

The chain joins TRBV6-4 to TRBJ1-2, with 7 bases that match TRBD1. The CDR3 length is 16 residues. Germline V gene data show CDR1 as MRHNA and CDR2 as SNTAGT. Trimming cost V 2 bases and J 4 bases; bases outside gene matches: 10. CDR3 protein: CASSDPFGQACYGYTF. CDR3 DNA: TGTGCCAGCAGTGACCCCTTCGGACAGGCTTGCTATGGCTACACCTTC.

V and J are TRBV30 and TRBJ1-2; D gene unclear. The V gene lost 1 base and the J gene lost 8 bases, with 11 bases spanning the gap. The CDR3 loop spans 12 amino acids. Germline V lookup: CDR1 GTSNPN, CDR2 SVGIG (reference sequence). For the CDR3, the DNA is TGTGCCTGGAGTGCCAATTGGAACGGCTACACCTTC. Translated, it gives CAWSANWNGYTF.

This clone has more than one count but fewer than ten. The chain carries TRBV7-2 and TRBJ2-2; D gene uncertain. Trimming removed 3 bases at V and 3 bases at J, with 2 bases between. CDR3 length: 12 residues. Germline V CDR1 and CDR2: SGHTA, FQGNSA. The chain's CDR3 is CASSFYTGELFF. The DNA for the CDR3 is TGTGCCAGCAGCTTCTACACCGGGGAGCTGTTTTTT.

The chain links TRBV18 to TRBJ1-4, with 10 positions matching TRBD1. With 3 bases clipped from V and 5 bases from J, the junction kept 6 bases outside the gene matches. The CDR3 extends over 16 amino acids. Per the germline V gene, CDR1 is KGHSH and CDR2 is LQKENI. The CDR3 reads CASSPQPGQGNEKLFF. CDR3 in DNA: TGTGCCAGCTCACCGCAACCGGGACAGGGGAATGAAAAACTGTTTTTT.

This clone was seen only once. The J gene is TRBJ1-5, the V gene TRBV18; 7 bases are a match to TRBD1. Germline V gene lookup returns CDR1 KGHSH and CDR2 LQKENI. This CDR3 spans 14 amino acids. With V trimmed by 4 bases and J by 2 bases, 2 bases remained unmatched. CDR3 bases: TGTGCCAGCTCACGGGGGACAGGCAATCAGCCCCAGCATTTT. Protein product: CASSRGTGNQPQHF.

The CDR3 sequence is CASRLESGQSAEAFF. CDR3 sequence (DNA): TGTGCCAGCAGACTTGAATCAGGACAGAGCGCTGAAGCTTTCTTT. The chain has TRBV2 and TRBJ1-1; weak D call: TRBD1 (6 bases). Germline V gene sequence: CDR1 SNHLY, CDR2 FYNNEI. V lost 6 bases to trimming and J lost 6 bases, with 20 bases between them. The CDR3 is 15 residues long. Full variable domain (outside the CDR3, taken from reference TRBV2 and TRBJ1-1): EPEVTQTPSHQVTQMGQEVILRCVPISNHLYFYWYRQILGQKVEFLVSFYNNEISEKSEIFDDQFSVERPDGSNFTLKIRSTKLEDSAMYFCASRLESGQSAEAFFGQGTRLTVV.

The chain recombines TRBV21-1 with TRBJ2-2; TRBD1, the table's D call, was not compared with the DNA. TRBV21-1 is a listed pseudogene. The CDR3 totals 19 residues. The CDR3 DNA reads TGTGCCAGCAGCTCCCCTTTAAAACCAGGGGGCAGAAGGACCGGGGAGCTGTTTTTT. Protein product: CASSSPLKPGGRRTGELFF.

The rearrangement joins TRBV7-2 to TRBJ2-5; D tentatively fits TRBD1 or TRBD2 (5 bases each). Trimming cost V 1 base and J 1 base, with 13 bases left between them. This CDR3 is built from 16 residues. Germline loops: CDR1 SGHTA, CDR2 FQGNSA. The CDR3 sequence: CASSLGWGIRQETQYF. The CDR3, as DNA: TGTGCCAGCAGCTTAGGGTGGGGGATACGCCAAGAGACCCAGTACTTC. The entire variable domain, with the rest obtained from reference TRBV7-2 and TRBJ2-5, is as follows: GAGVSQSPSNKVTEKGKDVELRCDPISGHTALYWYRQSLGQGLEFLIYFQGNSAPDKSGLPSDRFSAERTGGSVSTLTIQRTQQEDSAVYLCASSLGWGIRQETQYFGPGTRLLVL.

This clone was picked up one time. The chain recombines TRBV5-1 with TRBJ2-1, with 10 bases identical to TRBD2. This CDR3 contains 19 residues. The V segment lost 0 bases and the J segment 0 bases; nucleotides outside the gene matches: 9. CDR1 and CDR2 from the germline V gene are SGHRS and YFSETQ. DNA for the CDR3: TGCGCCAGCAGCTTGGCCCGGCTAGCGGGGGTTAGCTCCTACAATGAGCAGTTCTTC. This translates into CASSLARLAGVSSYNEQFF.

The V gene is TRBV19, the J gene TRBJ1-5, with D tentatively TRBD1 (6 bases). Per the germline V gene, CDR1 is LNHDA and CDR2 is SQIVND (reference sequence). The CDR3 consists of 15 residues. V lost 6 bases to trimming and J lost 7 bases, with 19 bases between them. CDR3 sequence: CASRQRGTYDQPQHF. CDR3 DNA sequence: TGTGCCAGTAGGCAAAGGGGGACTTATGACCAGCCCCAGCATTTT.